This TCR beta chain is drawn from a study of monozygotic twins with inflammatory bowel disease (dated by TCRdb to between 2018 and 2021). For the wider study: The complete study included around 30 monozygotic twin pairs: 19 IBD-discordant Danish pairs and nine German pairs, of which four were IBD-concordant and five were IBD-discordant. Within discordant pairs, disease-associated traits were sought mainly by comparing IBD patients with their genetically identical healthy co-twins. Each individual had, on average, about 151 000 unique TCRalpha sequences and 181 000 unique TCRbeta sequences available for analysis.

From a lookup of the germline V gene (reference sequence), CDR1 and CDR2 are SGHAT and FQDESV. From its cysteine to its phenylalanine, the CDR3 spans 20 amino acids. DNA is not on record. Library preparation used 5' RACE. The input for every TCR library was around 3,600 ng of total RNA. For each sample, cDNA was synthesized in eight separate reactions using SMARTScribe reverse transcriptase. Unique molecular identifiers containing a 6-nucleotide sample barcode were introduced through template switching during cDNA synthesis. TCRalpha and TCRbeta cDNA was amplified in two nested PCRs of around 15 and 10 cycles, and bead purification was carried out after each PCR. Before amplification, cDNA was treated with uracil DNA-glycosylase and purified using the QIAquick PCR purification kit. In the second PCR, Illumina TruSeq-compatible adapters and sample-specific barcodes were added. TapeStation and Qubit were used to check library quality and concentration, and roughly 4.6 ng of each library was pooled. Sequencing of the pooled libraries was done on an Illumina HiSeq2500 single-index Rapid Run using custom sequencing primers and 2 x 100 bp reads. As for the authors' bioinformatics: MiGEC version 1.2.6 was used for UMI-based consensus assembly, which corrected PCR and sequencing errors. MiXCR version 2.1.1 handled V(D)J alignment, clonotype assembly and CDR3 extraction. To normalise gene usage, clonotype sharing and MAIT/NKT TCR abundance, the analysis used the top 1000, 10 000 and 20 000 clonotypes per sample. After downsampling to 27 000 UMIs, diversity was calculated as the inverse Simpson index using the vegan R package. Statistical testing used paired Mann-Whitney U tests on the discordant twin pairs and applied Benjamini-Hochberg correction for multiple testing. TCRdb reprocessed the reads, and each CDR3 protein sequence is entered once, without DNA. In this record, the V and J calls reflect TCRdb's handling and not the investigators' own analysis. The table kept for this sample lists fewer than 550,000 distinct CDR3 sequences. Around 2.5% of the sample comes from the top ten.

Of note for this clonotype: Its antigen is not yet known.

From each donor, a roughly 2.5 ml peripheral blood sample was collected into PAXgene tubes and stored at -80 degrees C. Without any T cell sorting, total RNA was extracted from whole blood using the PAXgene blood miRNA kit on an automated QIAcube. Deep TCRalpha and TCRbeta repertoire profiling with unique molecular barcoding was performed on peripheral blood of monozygotic twin pairs concordant or discordant for inflammatory bowel disease. Smoking habits were recorded for all twin pairs, and each individual was classified as a current, former or never smoker. Study-level results and caveats: No single strong signal or clonotype linked to IBD turned up in the results, so the idea that one exists was not supported. Background noise and inter-individual variability may have been introduced into the repertoires by the differing immunosuppressive treatments among patients. Measured by the inverse Simpson index, TCRbeta repertoire diversity was lower in IBD patients than in their healthy co-twins. The analysis was unable to tell different T cell subtypes apart. Concordant and discordant twins showed no difference in repertoire similarity, possibly because of limited statistical power. Fewer clonotypes were shared with other individuals by IBD patients than by healthy twins, most markedly in patients showing signs of disease activity.

The TCR sequence derives from a human donor with ulcerative colitis or Crohn's disease, or a healthy co-twin of an affected twin (not recorded which). The sample taken for sequencing was blood. The V and J segments used are TRBV11-1 and TRBJ2-1; TCRdb lists TRBD2, though no DNA is available to test this call. The CDR3 amino acid sequence is: CASSSGPGLAGGGAYNEQFF.